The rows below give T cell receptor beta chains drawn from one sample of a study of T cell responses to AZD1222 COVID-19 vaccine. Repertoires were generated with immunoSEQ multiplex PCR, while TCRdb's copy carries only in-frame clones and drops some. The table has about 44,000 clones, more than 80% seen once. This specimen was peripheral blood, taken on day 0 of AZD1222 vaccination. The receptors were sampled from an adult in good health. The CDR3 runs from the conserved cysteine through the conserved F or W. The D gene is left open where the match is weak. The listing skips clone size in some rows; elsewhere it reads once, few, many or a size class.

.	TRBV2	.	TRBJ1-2	TGTGCCAGCAGTGAAGGGACGGCAACAGATGGCTACACCTTC	CASSEGTATDGYTF
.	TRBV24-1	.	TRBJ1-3	TGTGCCACCAAAGGGGACTCTGGAAACACCATATATTTT	CATKGDSGNTIYF
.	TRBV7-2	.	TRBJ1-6	TGTGCCAGCAGCTTAGTGGGCAGGGCAAATTCACCCCTCCACTTT	CASSLVGRANSPLHF
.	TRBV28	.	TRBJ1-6	TGTGCCAGCAGTCCGATCGACGGGAATTCACCCCTCCACTTT	CASSPIDGNSPLHF
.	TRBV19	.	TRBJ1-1	TGTGCCAGTAGCCACATGGACAGAGCCGAAGCTTTCTTT	CASSHMDRAEAFF
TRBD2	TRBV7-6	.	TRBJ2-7	TGTGCCAGCAGCGGGATCGGACTAGCGGACGTGTTATCCTACGAGCAGTACTTC	CASSGIGLADVLSYEQYF
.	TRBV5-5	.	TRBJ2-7	TGTGCCAGCAGCGCAGGTCGCGAGCAGTACTTC	CASSAGREQYF
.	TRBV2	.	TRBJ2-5	TGTGCCAGCAGTGAAGGACTGCCCGGTTCGACCCAGTACTTC	CASSEGLPGSTQYF
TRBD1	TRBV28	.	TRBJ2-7	TGTGCCAGCGTATACCCAGGGGGCGAGCAGTACTTC	CASVYPGGEQYF
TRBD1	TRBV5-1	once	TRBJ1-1	TGCGCCAGCAGCTTGGAACAGGGGGCTGCTGAAGCTTTCTTT	CASSLEQGAAEAFF
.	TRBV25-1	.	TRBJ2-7	TGTGCCAGCAGTAGTGGTAGGGCAGGAAACAAGTACGAGCAGTACTTC	CASSSGRAGNKYEQYF
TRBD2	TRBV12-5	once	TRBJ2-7	TGTGCTAGTGGTTTGTTGACTAGCGGGAGCGCCTACGAGCAGTACTTC	CASGLLTSGSAYEQYF
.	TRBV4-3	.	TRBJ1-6	TGCGCCAGCAGCCAAGGGTCCGGACCTCTCCACTTT	CASSQGSGPLHF
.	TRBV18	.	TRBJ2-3	TGTGCCAGCCCCCCGGGCCCCAGTTCCACAGATACGCAGTATTTT	CASPPGPSSTDTQYF
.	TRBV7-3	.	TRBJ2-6	TGTGCCAGCAGCCCCTTTGGCAGCCTCTCTGGGGCCAACGTCCTGACTTTC	CASSPFGSLSGANVLTF
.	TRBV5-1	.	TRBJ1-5	TGCGCCAGCAGCTCCAGTCCCAATCAGCCCCAGCATTTT	CASSSSPNQPQHF
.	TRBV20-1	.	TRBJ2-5	TGCAGTGCCCATAGGGAAGAGACCCAGTACTTC	CSAHREETQYF
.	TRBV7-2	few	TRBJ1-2	TGTGCCAGCAGCTTAGGGACAAACTATGGCTACACCTTC	CASSLGTNYGYTF
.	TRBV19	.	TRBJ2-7	TGTGCCAGTAGTACCGGGACTTTGGGTGGGGGAATTACCTACGAGCAGTACTTC	CASSTGTLGGGITYEQYF
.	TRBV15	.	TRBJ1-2	TGTGCCACCAGCAGAGACGCAGGGGCAGGCTATGGCTACACCTTC	CATSRDAGAGYGYTF
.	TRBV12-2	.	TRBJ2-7	TGTGCAAGTCGCTTGCGGAGGGACGAGCAGTACTTC	CASRLRRDEQYF
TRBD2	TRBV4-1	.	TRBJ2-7	TGCGCCAGCAGCCTCCCTCAGCGGGATAAGGGGAGAGTGTACGAGCAGTACTTC	CASSLPQRDKGRVYEQYF
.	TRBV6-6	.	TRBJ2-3	TGTGCCAGCACTTACCGGGACCAGGGGAATACGCAGTATTTT	CASTYRDQGNTQYF
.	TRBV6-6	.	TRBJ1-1	TGTGCCAGCACCCTGCCCAGGACATACACTGAAGCTTTCTTT	CASTLPRTYTEAFF